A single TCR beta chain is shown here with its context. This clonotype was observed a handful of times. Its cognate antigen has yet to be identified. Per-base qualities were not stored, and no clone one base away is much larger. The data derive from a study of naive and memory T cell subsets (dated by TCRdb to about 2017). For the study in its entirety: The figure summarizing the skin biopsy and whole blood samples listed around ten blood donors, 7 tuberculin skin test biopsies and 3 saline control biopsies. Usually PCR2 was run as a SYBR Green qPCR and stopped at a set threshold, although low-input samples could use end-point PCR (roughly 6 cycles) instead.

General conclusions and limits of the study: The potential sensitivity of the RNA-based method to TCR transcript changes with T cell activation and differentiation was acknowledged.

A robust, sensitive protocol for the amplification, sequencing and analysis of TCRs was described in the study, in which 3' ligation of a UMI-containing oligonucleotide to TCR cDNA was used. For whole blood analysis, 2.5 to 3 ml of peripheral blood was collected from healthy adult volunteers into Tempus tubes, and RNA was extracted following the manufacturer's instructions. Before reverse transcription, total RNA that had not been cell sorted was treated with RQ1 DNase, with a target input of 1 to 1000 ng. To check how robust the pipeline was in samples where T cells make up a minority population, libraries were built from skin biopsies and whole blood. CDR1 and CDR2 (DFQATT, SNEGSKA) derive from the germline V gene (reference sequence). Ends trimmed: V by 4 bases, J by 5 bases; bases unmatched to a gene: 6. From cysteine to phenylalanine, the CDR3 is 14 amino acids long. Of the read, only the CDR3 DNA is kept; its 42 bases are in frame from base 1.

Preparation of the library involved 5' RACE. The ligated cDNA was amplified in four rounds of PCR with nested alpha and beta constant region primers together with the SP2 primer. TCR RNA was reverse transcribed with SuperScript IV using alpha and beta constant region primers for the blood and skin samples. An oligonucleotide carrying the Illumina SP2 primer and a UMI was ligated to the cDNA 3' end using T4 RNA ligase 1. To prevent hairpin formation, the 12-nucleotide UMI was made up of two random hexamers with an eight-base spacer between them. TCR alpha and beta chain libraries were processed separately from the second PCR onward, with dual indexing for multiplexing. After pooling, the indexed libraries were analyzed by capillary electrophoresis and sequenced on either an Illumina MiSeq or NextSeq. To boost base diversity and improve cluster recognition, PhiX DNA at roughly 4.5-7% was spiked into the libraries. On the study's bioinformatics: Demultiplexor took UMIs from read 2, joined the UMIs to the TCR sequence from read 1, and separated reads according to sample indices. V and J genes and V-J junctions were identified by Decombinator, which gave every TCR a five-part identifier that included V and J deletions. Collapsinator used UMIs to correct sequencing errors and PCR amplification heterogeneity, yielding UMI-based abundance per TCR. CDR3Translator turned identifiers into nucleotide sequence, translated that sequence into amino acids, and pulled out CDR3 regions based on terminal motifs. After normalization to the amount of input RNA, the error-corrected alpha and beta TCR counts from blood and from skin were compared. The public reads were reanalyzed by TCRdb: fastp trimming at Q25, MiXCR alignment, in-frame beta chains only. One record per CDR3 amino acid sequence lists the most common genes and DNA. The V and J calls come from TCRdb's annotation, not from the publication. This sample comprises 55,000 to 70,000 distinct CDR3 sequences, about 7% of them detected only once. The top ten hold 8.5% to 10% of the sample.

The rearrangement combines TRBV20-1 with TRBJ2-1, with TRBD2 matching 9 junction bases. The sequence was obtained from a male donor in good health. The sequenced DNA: TGCAGTGCTACCCGGATAGCGGGGGACAATGAGCAGTTCTTC. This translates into CSATRIAGDNEQFF.